These 20 T cell receptor beta chains were sequenced from one sample in a study of cytomegalovirus exposure and HLA in healthy donors listed by TCRdb under 2017. The method was the immunoSEQ multiplex PCR assay. The multiplex PCR relied on a mix of 60 forward primers for TCR Vbeta segments and 13 reverse primers for TCR Jbeta segments. In TCRdb, the immuneACCESS table is reduced to in-frame sequences with V and J assigned. These tables do not hold every clone; where another copy was compared, an unresolved V gene accounts for under half, and the others remain unexplained. In all, the sample holds 90,000 to 150,000 clones, and around 76% of those were seen once. The ten largest make up about 12% of the sample. The sequenced material came from PBMCs. The receptors stem from a woman in her 40s in good health and CMV-seropositive.

The chain uses TRBV6-1 and TRBJ2-2, with TRBD1 as a possible D gene (6 bases). With 8 bases removed from V and 0 bases from J, the gap between germline ends came to 13 bases. CDR1 is MNHNS, CDR2 SASEGT, per germline. CDR3 size: 15 residues. The CDR3 sequence: CASPQGPANTGELFF. The CDR3 region has the DNA TGTGCCAGCCCACAGGGACCCGCGAACACCGGGGAGCTGTTTTTT.

This chain links TRBV9 with TRBJ1-1; the match to TRBD1 covers 11 bases. The CDR3 sequence is 14 residues long. Germline lookup yields CDR1 SGDLS and CDR2 YYNGEE. After removal of 3 bases from V and 7 bases from J, the junction contained 5 bases not matched to a gene. The CDR3 loop reads CASSGTGGSNEAFF. Here the CDR3 DNA reads TGTGCCAGCAGCGGGACAGGGGGCAGTAATGAAGCTTTCTTT.

This clone was counted once. The rearrangement uses TRBV6-5 and TRBJ2-1; D is perhaps TRBD2 (6 bases). The CDR3 length is 16 residues. CDR1 and CDR2 from the germline V gene are MNHEY and SVGAGI. Trimming removed 4 bases at V and 4 bases at J, with 17 bases between. CDR3 in amino acids: CASSSTLAGGYNEQFF. The CDR3 DNA sequence: TGTGCCAGCAGTTCGACTCTAGCCGGGGGTTACAATGAGCAGTTCTTC.

The chain links TRBV19 to TRBJ1-6; 7 bases fit TRBD1. The ends lost 6 bases at V and 8 bases at J; junction bases unmatched: 10. The CDR3 is 15 amino acids. Germline V lookup: CDR1 LNHDA, CDR2 SQIVND (reference sequence). This CDR3 reads CASSQTGPGYSPLHF. CDR3 DNA: TGTGCCAGTAGCCAGACAGGGCCCGGATATTCACCCCTCCACTTT. Full variable domain (rest looked up from reference TRBV19 and TRBJ1-6): DGGITQSPKYLFRKEGQNVTLSCEQNLNHDAMYWYRQDPGQGLRLIYYSQIVNDFQKGDIAEGYSVSREKKESFPLTVTSAQKNPTAFYLCASSQTGPGYSPLHFGNGTRLTVT.

The V gene is TRBV7-7, the J gene TRBJ2-1; D might be TRBD2 (5 bases). This CDR3 is built from 14 residues. Deletions cut 6 bases from V and 5 bases from J, with 14 bases between. Germline lookup yields CDR1 SSHAT and CDR2 FNYEAQ (reference sequence). CDR3 amino acids: CASSRWLADNEQFF. The CDR3 bases are TGTGCCAGCAGTCGTTGGCTAGCCGACAATGAGCAGTTCTTC.

The rearrangement joins TRBV4-1 to TRBJ2-5; D possibly corresponds to TRBD2 (6 bases). Germline V lookup: CDR1 MGHRA, CDR2 YSYEKL. V was pared by 3 bases and J by 3 bases, with 17 bases between. The CDR3 runs 16 residues. In DNA, the CDR3 is TGCGCCAGCAGCCAGCTTTCGGGGACTCAGGAAGAGACCCAGTACTTC. Its protein product is CASSQLSGTQEETQYF.

The rearrangement uses TRBV7-9 and TRBJ1-4; D is perhaps TRBD1 (5 bases). Germline values: CDR1 SEHNR, CDR2 FQNEAQ (reference sequence). V was trimmed by 6 bases and J by 8 bases, leaving 10 bases between them. This CDR3 contains 12 residues. CDR3 residues: CASSLGQEKLFF. The CDR3 DNA is TGTGCCAGCAGTTTGGGGCAGGAAAAACTGTTTTTT.

V usage is TRBV5-1 and J usage is TRBJ2-1; possibly TRBD2 for D (5 bases). V dropped 3 bases and J dropped 0 bases, with 13 bases sitting between them. The V gene's germline CDR1 is SGHRS and CDR2 YFSETQ. This CDR3 is 16 amino acids long. CDR3 sequence reads: CASSYTAGVSYNEQFF. The DNA for the CDR3 is TGCGCCAGCAGCTACACCGCGGGTGTCTCCTACAATGAGCAGTTCTTC.

V is TRBV7-9 and J is TRBJ1-5; D unresolved. CDR1 is SEHNR, CDR2 FQNEAQ, per germline (reference sequence). The CDR3 spans 14 residues. V gave up 1 base and J gave up 2 bases, with 6 bases separating them. The CDR3: CASSLGEGNQPQHF. The DNA of the CDR3 is TGTGCCAGCAGCTTAGGGGAGGGCAATCAGCCCCAGCATTTT.

This clone showed up just once. The rearrangement links TRBV9 to TRBJ1-2; 8 bases map to TRBD1. This CDR3 region has 15 residues. The germline V gene encodes CDR1 SGDLS and CDR2 YYNGEE. J was trimmed by 7 bases and V by 4 bases; bases with no gene match: 12. As DNA, the CDR3 is TGTGCCAGCAGCCCATGGGACAGGCCAATCGGTGGCTACACCTTC. Translating gives CASSPWDRPIGGYTF.

The chain carries TRBV6-1 and TRBJ1-2; D gene unclear. V was pared by 10 bases and J by 0 bases, with 15 bases between. The germline V gene encodes CDR1 MNHNS and CDR2 SASEGT. The CDR3 covers 14 residues. CDR3 sequence: CAIGGFLANYGYTF. As DNA, the CDR3 is TGTGCCATCGGTGGGTTTCTAGCTAACTATGGCTACACCTTC.

This clone was picked up one time. CDR3 loop: CASNDRGDSPLHF. CDR3 coding DNA: TGTGCCAGCAATGACAGGGGAGATTCACCCCTCCACTTT. The J gene is TRBJ1-6, the V gene TRBV28, with TRBD1 matching 8 bases. The CDR3 runs to 13 residues. CDR1 and CDR2 from the germline V gene are MDHEN and SYDVKM. The V segment lost 7 bases and the J segment 8 bases; nucleotides outside the gene matches: 4.

The gene calls are TRBV6-5 and TRBJ1-3, with D perhaps matching TRBD1 (6 bases). Germline CDR1 and CDR2: MNHEY and SVGAGI. This CDR3 is 13 amino acids long. The V and J ends lost 6 bases and 1 base respectively, with 7 bases between them. CDR3 residues: CASRQGSGNTIYF. As DNA, the CDR3 is TGTGCCAGCAGACAGGGTTCTGGAAACACCATATATTTT.

CDR3 residues: CASSLPSGDQIYEQYF. CDR3 coding DNA: TGTGCCAGCAGCTTACCTAGCGGGGACCAAATATACGAGCAGTACTTC. The V gene is TRBV5-4, the J gene TRBJ2-7; 9 nucleotides agree with TRBD2. The V gene's germline CDR1 is SGHNT and CDR2 YYREEE (reference sequence). The V and J ends lost 2 bases and 4 bases, in that order; junction bases with no gene match: 10. The CDR3 is 16 amino acids.

This chain links TRBV27 with TRBJ2-1; 8 bases map to TRBD2. This CDR3 comprises 18 residues. Germline V gene data show CDR1 as MNHEY and CDR2 as SMNVEV (reference sequence). The trim removed 0 bases at V and 7 bases at J, leaving 14 bases unmatched. As DNA, the CDR3 is TGTGCCAGCAGTTTATCTCTTCAATTACGGGGGGGCCTTAATGAGCAGTTCTTC. Translation: CASSLSLQLRGGLNEQFF.

CDR3 residues: CASSFLTGGNTQYF. The CDR3 DNA reads as TGTGCCAGCAGCTTTTTAACGGGGGGGAATACGCAGTATTTT. The chain is built from TRBV7-2 and TRBJ2-3; TRBD2 agrees at 8 bases. The trim removed 3 bases at V and 7 bases at J, leaving 6 bases unmatched. CDR3 length: 14 residues. Germline lookup yields CDR1 SGHTA and CDR2 FQGNSA.

This chain uses TRBV5-8 with TRBJ1-1, with TRBD1 matching 11 bases. This CDR3 has 17 amino acids. Looked up from germline, CDR1 is SGHTS and CDR2 is YDEGEE. Trimming took 4 bases from V and 0 from J; bases not matched to a gene: 8. CDR3 DNA sequence: TGTGCCAGCAGCCCCACCGGACAGGGGGCAATGAACACTGAAGCTTTCTTT. Its protein product is CASSPTGQGAMNTEAFF.

The chain combines TRBV30 with TRBJ2-1, with D perhaps matching TRBD1 (6 bases). CDR3 length equals 11 residues. CDR1 GTSNPN and CDR2 SVGIG come from the germline V gene (reference sequence). V dropped 8 bases and J dropped 4 bases, with 9 bases sitting between them. CDR3 DNA: TGTGCCCGAGGGGGTTACAATGAGCAGTTCTTC. Translating it yields CARGGYNEQFF.

The chain has TRBV6-1 and TRBJ2-2, with 8 bases lining up with TRBD2. The junction had 12 bases not matched to a gene; V was cut back by 2 bases and J by 4 bases. The CDR3 sequence is 18 residues long. Germline CDR1 and CDR2: MNHNS and SASEGT. CDR3 sequence: CASSETPPGGRSTGELFF. The CDR3 DNA sequence: TGTGCCAGCAGTGAAACTCCCCCGGGGGGGAGGAGCACCGGGGAGCTGTTTTTT.

This clone was seen a single time. The genes are TRBV7-9 and TRBJ1-4, with TRBD1 matching 10 bases. V was clipped by 5 bases and J by 5 bases; unmatched bases: 5. The CDR3 has 15 amino acids. CDR1 and CDR2 (germline): SEHNR, FQNEAQ (reference sequence). The CDR3 sequence: CASSRMGQGNEKLFF. The DNA for the CDR3 is TGTGCCAGCAGCCGGATGGGACAGGGGAATGAAAAACTGTTTTTT.